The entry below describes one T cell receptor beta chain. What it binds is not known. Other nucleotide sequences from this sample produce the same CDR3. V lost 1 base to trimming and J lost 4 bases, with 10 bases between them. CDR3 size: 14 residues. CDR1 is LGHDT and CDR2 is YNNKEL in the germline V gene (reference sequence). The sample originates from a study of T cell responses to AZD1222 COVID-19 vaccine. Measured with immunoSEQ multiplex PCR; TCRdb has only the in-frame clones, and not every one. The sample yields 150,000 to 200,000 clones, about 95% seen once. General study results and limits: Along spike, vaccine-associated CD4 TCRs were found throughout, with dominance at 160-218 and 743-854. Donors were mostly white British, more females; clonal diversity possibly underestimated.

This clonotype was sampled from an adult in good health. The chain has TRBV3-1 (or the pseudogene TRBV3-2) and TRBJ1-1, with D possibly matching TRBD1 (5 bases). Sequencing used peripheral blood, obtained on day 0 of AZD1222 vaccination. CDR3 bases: TGTGCCAGCAGCCAAGCATCCGGGACCACTGAAGCTTTCTTT. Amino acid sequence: CASSQASGTTEAFF.